These 8 T cell receptor beta chains originate from one sample sequenced in a study of neoadjuvant anti-PD-1 for oral cavity cancer. Method: immunoSEQ multiplex PCR; TCRdb's copy keeps in-frame clones and lacks some. The repertoire holds 15,000 or so clones, with more than 70% as singletons. Time point: after neoadjuvant nivolumab, at surgical resection. Source: PBMCs, taken after nivolumab (anti-PD-1) treatment. Receptor source: a person between 40 and 79 years old with oral cavity squamous cell carcinoma.

The chain recombines TRBV28 with TRBJ1-2; D is unresolved. The CDR3 length is 12 residues. The V end was cut by 3 bases, the J end by 4 bases, with 6 bases between. Germline lookup yields CDR1 MDHEN and CDR2 SYDVKM. CDR3 loop: CASSFNRYGYTF. The CDR3 DNA reads as TGTGCCAGCAGTTTTAACCGCTATGGCTACACCTTC.

This clone was seen a few times. This CDR3 is CASSPGNSHNEQFF. The CDR3 nucleotides read TGTGCCAGCTCACCCGGGAATTCGCACAATGAGCAGTTCTTC. This rearrangement joins TRBV18 to TRBJ2-1, with D perhaps TRBD2 (5 bases). Germline V gene data show CDR1 as KGHSH and CDR2 as LQKENI. With 3 bases removed from V and 5 bases from J, the gap between germline ends came to 11 bases. CDR3 length: 14 amino acids.

V usage is TRBV30 and J usage is TRBJ1-6; D gene uncertain. The ends were cut back, 0 bases at V and 9 bases at J, with 6 bases in the middle. The V gene's germline CDR1 is GTSNPN and CDR2 SVGIG (reference sequence). The CDR3 sequence is 12 residues long. The CDR3 sequence: CAWSVLGSPLHF. In DNA, the CDR3 is TGTGCCTGGAGTGTACTTGGTTCACCCCTCCACTTT.

The chain joins TRBV6-5 to TRBJ2-7; the match to TRBD1 covers 9 bases. Losses at the gene ends were 4 bases for V and 6 bases for J; bases not matched to a gene: 4. The CDR3 runs 13 residues. CDR1 is MNHEY, CDR2 SVGAGI, per germline. The CDR3 here is CASSSGQGGEQYF. The CDR3 region has the DNA TGTGCCAGCAGTTCGGGACAGGGCGGCGAGCAGTACTTC.

This chain joins TRBV10-1 and TRBJ1-2; D ambiguous. Trimming stripped 10 bases from V and 4 bases from J, with 16 bases between. Germline loops: CDR1 WNHNN, CDR2 SYGVQD (reference sequence). The CDR3 is 13 residues long. CDR3 sequence: CAIPPGPPYGYTF. The CDR3 DNA reads TGCGCCATCCCCCCTGGACCGCCCTATGGCTACACCTTC.

The gene calls are TRBV27 and TRBJ1-5; D is perhaps TRBD1 (5 bases). The CDR3 has 15 amino acids. Germline values: CDR1 MNHEY, CDR2 SMNVEV (reference sequence). Trimming shortened V by 7 bases and J by 7 bases, and 20 bases separated the two germline ends. The CDR3 DNA sequence: TGTGCCAGCATTCGTCATAGCAGGGAGGGACAGCCCCAGCATTTT. Translated, it gives CASIRHSREGQPQHF.

The genes are TRBV27 and TRBJ2-1; D gene unclear. Germline values: CDR1 MNHEY, CDR2 SMNVEV (reference sequence). V lost 6 bases and J 0 bases, leaving 12 bases between the germline ends. This CDR3 has 15 residues. The CDR3 protein is CASRPGLSSYNEQFF. As DNA, the CDR3 is TGTGCCAGCAGGCCGGGCCTTAGCTCCTACAATGAGCAGTTCTTC.

The V and J genes are TRBV6-1 and TRBJ2-7; D gene uncertain. Germline V gene lookup returns CDR1 MNHNS and CDR2 SASEGT. V was shortened by 9 bases and J by 1 base, with 13 bases between the two germline ends. The CDR3 covers 13 residues. CDR3 in amino acids: CASRPLVSYEQYF. CDR3 coding DNA: TGTGCCAGTCGGCCGTTAGTTTCCTACGAGCAGTACTTC.